One and the same sample provided the 11 T cell receptor beta chains below, sequenced in a study of Ad26.COV2.S vaccination and SARS-CoV-2 variants. Treatment defined: around 19 received Ad26.COV2.S at low or high dose, single or two shots; about five received placebo; per-sample allocation not given. Sample collection was performed on day 63 after the first vaccine or placebo injection. The table came from immunoSEQ multiplex PCR; TCRdb's copy has only in-frame clones and leaves some out. This sample has about 480,000 clones, with approximately 90% found just once. This sample comprised peripheral blood, obtained in a trial of Ad26.COV2.S vaccine versus placebo. These receptors all come from a person between 18 and 59 years old who received the Ad26.COV2.S COVID-19 vaccine or a placebo.

The J gene is TRBJ2-3, the V gene TRBV24-1, with D unresolved. The CDR3 runs 13 residues. The germline V and J ends were trimmed by 9 bases and 1 base, with 10 bases remaining between them. CDR1 and CDR2 from the germline V gene are KGHDR and SFDVKD. The CDR3 here is CATGSAGTDTQYF. Here the CDR3 DNA reads TGTGCCACCGGGTCGGCAGGCACAGATACGCAGTATTTT.

The V call is TRBV29-1, the J call TRBJ1-4; the match to TRBD1 covers 9 bases. This CDR3 contains 14 residues. From germline, CDR1 is SQVTM and CDR2 ANQGSEA. J gave up 7 bases and V 1 base, and 4 bases lay outside the gene matches. The CDR3 region is CSVEVGTGSEKLFF. In nucleotides, the CDR3 is TGCAGCGTTGAAGTAGGGACAGGGAGTGAAAAACTGTTTTTT.

The CDR3 nucleotides read TGTGCCAGCAGCCTTGATGGGCGGCCCCAAGAGACCCAGTACTTC. Residues: CASSLDGRPQETQYF. This chain connects TRBV7-3 to TRBJ2-5, with D hard to call. Germline V lookup: CDR1 SGHTA, CDR2 FQGTGA. The CDR3 consists of 15 residues. V lost 5 bases to trimming and J lost 1 base, with 14 bases between them.

The CDR3 loop is CASSLTTGVSNQPQHF. Here the CDR3 DNA reads TGTGCCAGCAGCCTGACGACAGGGGTTAGCAATCAGCCCCAGCATTTT. The chain has TRBV5-5 and TRBJ1-5; TRBD1 matches at 8 bases. This CDR3 has 16 amino acids. V lost 4 bases and J lost 0; bases outside the gene matches: 6. CDR1 SGHKS and CDR2 YYEKEE come from the germline V gene (reference sequence).

The gene calls are TRBV30 and TRBJ1-2, with TRBD1 matching 9 bases. This CDR3 spans 14 amino acids. V trimming: 4 bases; J trimming: 7 bases; junction bases outside the gene matches: 10. Germline V gene lookup returns CDR1 GTSNPN and CDR2 SVGIG (reference sequence). CDR3 protein: CAWTPPGTGSGYTF. CDR3 nucleotides: TGTGCCTGGACGCCCCCCGGGACAGGGAGTGGCTACACCTTC.

This chain's CDR3 is CASSLLLMNTEAFF. In DNA form, the CDR3 reads TGTGCCAGCAGTTTATTATTGATGAACACTGAAGCTTTCTTT. The chain uses TRBV28 and TRBJ1-1; no definite D call. The CDR3 has 14 residues. Germline lookup yields CDR1 MDHEN and CDR2 SYDVKM. The V gene lost 1 base and the J gene lost 0 bases, with 6 bases spanning the gap.

This clone was seen a single time. This rearrangement joins TRBV7-2 to TRBJ2-7; no clear D gene. V lost 5 bases and J 0 bases, leaving 11 bases between the germline ends. The CDR3 contains 14 residues. Germline CDR1 is SGHTA and CDR2 is FQGNSA. In DNA, the CDR3 is TGTGCCAGCAGCCAGAGCGCGGCCTCCTACGAGCAGTACTTC. Amino acids: CASSQSAASYEQYF.

V usage is TRBV3-1 (or the pseudogene TRBV3-2) and J usage is TRBJ2-3; D is uncertain. The germline V gene encodes CDR1 LGHDT and CDR2 YNNKEL (reference sequence). Trimming removed 4 bases from V and 4 bases from J, with 12 bases in between. The CDR3 sequence is 14 residues long. The CDR3 DNA reads as TGTGCCAGCAGCCCTTTCCCCGGCGCAGATACGCAGTATTTT. Encoded protein: CASSPFPGADTQYF.

This clone occurred a few times. The V call is TRBV7-8, the J call TRBJ2-1; a weak D match, TRBD2 (7 bases). V was pared by 7 bases and J by 0 bases, with 19 bases between. This CDR3 has 17 residues. Germline assignment: CDR1 SGHVS and CDR2 FQNEAQ. The CDR3, as DNA: TGTGCCAGCATCCCTAGGGGGGGACGGAGCTCCTACAATGAGCAGTTCTTC. Its protein is CASIPRGGRSSYNEQFF.

The chain joins TRBV5-4 to TRBJ2-6; tentatively, D is TRBD2 (6 bases). Trimming shortened V by 1 base and J by 6 bases, and 14 bases separated the two germline ends. The CDR3 sequence is 16 residues long. Germline CDR1 and CDR2: SGHNT and YYREEE (reference sequence). The CDR3 loop is CASSLKLGLTANVLTF. The CDR3 bases are TGTGCCAGCAGCTTGAAGTTGGGACTGACGGCCAACGTCCTGACTTTC.

This chain uses TRBV30 with TRBJ2-5; D uncertain. The CDR3 loop spans 11 amino acids. Germline V CDR1 and CDR2: GTSNPN, SVGIG (reference sequence). The ends were cut back, 5 bases at V and 4 bases at J, with 8 bases in the middle. The CDR3 sequence: CAWLDRETQYF. Written as DNA, the CDR3 is TGTGCCTGGCTTGATAGAGAGACCCAGTACTTC.